The 26 T cell receptor beta chains below all came from one sample that was sequenced in a study of blood T cell repertoires in COVID-19. Assay used: immunoSEQ multiplex PCR; TCRdb lists only in-frame clones, some missing. The repertoire includes 250,000 to 300,000 clones, around 85% of them detected once, and approximately 11% sits in the top ten. Sequencing used peripheral blood. The receptors derive from a woman in her sixties or seventies with acute or convalescent COVID-19.

The sample holds one count of this clone. The chain has TRBV11-2 and TRBJ1-2; D is unclear. Germline lookup yields CDR1 SGHAT and CDR2 FQNNGV. CDR3 length: 13 amino acids. V was pared by 1 base and J by 4 bases, with 7 bases between. The CDR3 DNA is TGTGCCAGCAGCTTAGGGTCTAGCTATGGCTACACCTTC. Residues: CASSLGSSYGYTF.

The J gene is TRBJ2-3, the V gene TRBV2; possibly TRBD1 for D (5 bases). The V gene's germline CDR1 is SNHLY and CDR2 FYNNEI. The CDR3 length is 14 residues. Trimming pared 6 bases from V and 3 bases from J, leaving 13 bases between. CDR3: CASSRQTSTDTQYF. In DNA, the CDR3 is TGTGCCAGCAGCCGACAGACATCTACAGATACGCAGTATTTT.

In its sample, this clone was seen a few times. This chain links TRBV10-3 with TRBJ2-7, with a possible D match to TRBD2 (6 bases). The V gene's germline CDR1 is ENHRY and CDR2 SYGVKD. The germline V and J ends were trimmed by 3 bases and 1 base, with 10 bases remaining between them. This CDR3 has 14 residues. CDR3 nucleotides: TGTGCCATCAGTGACCCGGGGAGGTCCTACGAGCAGTACTTC. Translation: CAISDPGRSYEQYF.

V usage is TRBV5-1 and J usage is TRBJ2-7; D is uncertain. The CDR3 runs 13 residues. The germline V gene has CDR1 SGHRS and CDR2 YFSETQ. V lost 1 base and J lost 4, with 9 bases in between. In DNA, the CDR3 is TGCGCCAGCAGCTTGTCCCCCGGGTACGAGCAGTACTTC. It codes for CASSLSPGYEQYF.

The chain couples TRBV30 to TRBJ2-3; D possibly corresponds to TRBD2 (6 bases). The CDR3 length is 15 residues. V lost 0 bases to trimming and J lost 1 base, with 11 bases between them. Germline V CDR1 and CDR2: GTSNPN, SVGIG (reference sequence). The CDR3 DNA sequence: TGTGCCTGGAGTGTACTCGGGGGACGCACAGATACGCAGTATTTT. Amino acids: CAWSVLGGRTDTQYF.

The chain employs TRBV18 and TRBJ1-4; TRBD1 aligns across 9 bases. Germline CDR1 reads KGHSH; CDR2 reads LQKENI. This CDR3 has 15 residues. With V trimmed by 5 bases and J by 6 bases, 7 bases remained unmatched. This CDR3 reads CASSRGQGIYEKLFF. The CDR3 nucleotides are TGTGCCAGCTCAAGAGGACAGGGGATATATGAAAAACTGTTTTTT.

The chain links TRBV2 to TRBJ1-2; D gene uncertain. This CDR3 comprises 12 residues. V was trimmed by 9 bases and J by 1 base, leaving 9 bases between them. Germline lookup yields CDR1 SNHLY and CDR2 FYNNEI. DNA of the CDR3: TGTGCCAGTAGCCTACGTAACTATGGCTACACCTTC. This translates into CASSLRNYGYTF.

The chain recombines TRBV30 with TRBJ2-3; D is undetermined. V gave up 4 bases and J gave up 10 bases, with 15 bases separating them. Germline V gene data show CDR1 as GTSNPN and CDR2 as SVGIG (reference sequence). The CDR3 has 12 amino acids. Here the CDR3 reads CAWKFGGLPQYF. As DNA, the CDR3 is TGTGCCTGGAAATTCGGCGGCCTCCCGCAGTATTTT.

This clone was recorded once. V is TRBV2 and J is TRBJ1-4; D possibly corresponds to TRBD1 (5 bases). CDR1 is SNHLY and CDR2 is FYNNEI in the germline V gene. Trimming shortened V by 8 bases and J by 4 bases, and 20 bases separated the two germline ends. The CDR3 runs 16 residues. The CDR3 coding sequence is TGTGCCAGCCGCCCTACCCCCGGGGGTAGTAATGAAAAACTGTTTTTT. Translated, it gives CASRPTPGGSNEKLFF.

The gene calls are TRBV5-6 and TRBJ1-4; 10 bases are shared with TRBD1. Trimming at V came to 8 bases and at J to 11 bases, leaving 9 bases not matched to a gene. The germline V gene has CDR1 SGHDT and CDR2 YYEEEE. This CDR3 has 13 amino acids. The DNA for the CDR3 is TGTGCCAGTACGCGGGACAGGGGATTTAAACTGTTTTTT. It translates to CASTRDRGFKLFF.

The CDR3 DNA reads as TGTGCCAGCTCGCAGACAGCAACCGGGAGCACAGATACGCAGTATTTT. Residues: CASSQTATGSTDTQYF. The chain couples TRBV18 to TRBJ2-3, with a possible D match to TRBD1 (5 bases). The V end lost 6 bases, the J end lost 0 bases, and 16 bases lay between the germline ends. The CDR3 is 16 residues long. CDR1 and CDR2 from the germline V gene are KGHSH and LQKENI.

This chain joins TRBV7-2 and TRBJ2-2, with 14 bases lining up with TRBD2. Trimming at V came to 5 bases and at J to 2 bases, leaving 4 bases not matched to a gene. The V gene's germline CDR1 is SGHTA and CDR2 FQGNSA. The CDR3 has 17 residues. CDR3 coding DNA: TGTGCCAGCAGCCGGACTAGCGGGGGGTCAAACACCGGGGAGCTGTTTTTT. This sequence encodes CASSRTSGGSNTGELFF. The full variable domain, with the rest looked up from reference TRBV7-2 and TRBJ2-2, is GAGVSQSPSNKVTEKGKDVELRCDPISGHTALYWYRQSLGQGLEFLIYFQGNSAPDKSGLPSDRFSAERTGGSVSTLTIQRTQQEDSAVYLCASSRTSGGSNTGELFFGEGSRLTVL.

The CDR3 nucleotides read TGTGCCAGTCAGACCCACGGGGGCTACACCTTC. This encodes CASQTHGGYTF. The rearrangement links TRBV28 to TRBJ1-2; D gene ambiguous. The CDR3 is 11 amino acids. Germline V gene data show CDR1 as MDHEN and CDR2 as SYDVKM. The V gene lost 9 bases and the J gene lost 8 bases, with 13 bases spanning the gap.

This clone occurred a few times. The V gene is TRBV24-1, the J gene TRBJ2-3; 8 bases agree with TRBD2. The CDR3 is made up of 13 amino acids. The trim removed 12 bases at V and 4 bases at J, leaving 8 bases unmatched. Germline assignment: CDR1 KGHDR and CDR2 SFDVKD. The CDR3 protein is CASAGGAADTQYF. CDR3 in DNA: TGTGCCTCCGCCGGGGGGGCGGCAGATACGCAGTATTTT.

J is TRBJ1-4 and V is TRBV5-1; D gene uncertain. Germline CDR1 reads SGHRS; CDR2 reads YFSETQ. CDR3 length: 13 residues. V gave up 5 bases and J gave up 7 bases, with 12 bases separating them. This CDR3 is CASSSRVGEKLFF. The DNA of the CDR3 is TGCGCCAGCAGTTCGAGGGTTGGTGAAAAACTGTTTTTT.

This sequence joins TRBV5-1 and TRBJ2-1, with 8 bases fitting TRBD2. The CDR3 has 14 residues. Germline values: CDR1 SGHRS, CDR2 YFSETQ. V gave up 2 bases and J gave up 7 bases; unmatched junction bases: 5. The CDR3 nucleotides are TGCGCCAGCAGCTTCTTAGCGGGGAATAATGAGCAGTTCTTC. Translating it yields CASSFLAGNNEQFF.

The gene calls are TRBV6-5 and TRBJ1-5, with D perhaps TRBD1 (6 bases). Germline CDR1 is MNHEY and CDR2 is SVGAGI. The CDR3 runs to 13 residues. Between the trimmed V and J ends, which lost 2 bases and 10 bases, there was a span of 12 bases. The CDR3 coding sequence is TGTGCCAGCAGTTACGTGGCAGGGGACCCCCAGCATTTT. Protein product: CASSYVAGDPQHF.

The rearrangement links TRBV11-2 to TRBJ2-7; 7 positions match TRBD1. The V segment lost 1 base and the J segment 7 bases; nucleotides outside the gene matches: 16. Germline values: CDR1 SGHAT, CDR2 FQNNGV. The CDR3 loop spans 17 amino acids. The CDR3, as DNA: TGTGCCAGCAGCTTAGTCTCGGGGACAGAGGGCCTCCAAGAGCAGTACTTC. Translated: CASSLVSGTEGLQEQYF.

The chain recombines TRBV6-4 with TRBJ1-1; D is ambiguous. Looked up from germline, CDR1 is MRHNA and CDR2 is SNTAGT. V gave up 0 bases and J gave up 0 bases, with 8 bases separating them. CDR3 size: 15 residues. In DNA form, the CDR3 reads TGTGCCAGCAGTGACTCGGCAGCGATGAACACTGAAGCTTTCTTT. This gives the protein CASSDSAAMNTEAFF.

This chain connects TRBV6-5 to TRBJ2-7; D remains unclear. The CDR3 has 13 amino acids. CDR1 MNHEY and CDR2 SVGAGI come from the germline V gene. Trimming removed 0 bases from V and 4 bases from J, with 7 bases in between. This chain's CDR3 is CASSYSPRYEQYF. DNA for the CDR3: TGTGCCAGCAGTTACTCCCCTAGGTACGAGCAGTACTTC.

The chain has TRBV5-4 and TRBJ1-2; D is possibly TRBD1 (6 bases). V lost 4 bases and J 4 bases, leaving 14 bases between the germline ends. CDR3 size: 14 residues. The V gene's germline CDR1 is SGHNT and CDR2 YYREEE (reference sequence). The CDR3 DNA sequence: TGTGCCAGCAGCGAGCCAGGGGCGGGCTATGGCTACACCTTC. Its translation is CASSEPGAGYGYTF.

This clone appeared a single time. This CDR3 is CASSLDGQGVNGYTF. The CDR3 bases are TGCGCCAGCAGCTTGGATGGACAGGGTGTAAATGGCTACACCTTC. The gene calls are TRBV5-1 and TRBJ1-2, with TRBD1 matching 8 bases. V lost 0 bases and J lost 6; bases outside the gene matches: 7. The CDR3 sequence is 15 residues long. Germline V gene sequence: CDR1 SGHRS, CDR2 YFSETQ.

This clone was observed a single time. The chain is built from TRBV7-2 and TRBJ2-7, with 7 bases that match TRBD1. Trimming cost V 5 bases and J 2 bases; bases outside gene matches: 6. CDR3 length equals 14 residues. CDR1 is SGHTA and CDR2 is FQGNSA in the germline V gene. CDR3 region: CASSVRTGTYEQYF. The CDR3 nucleotides are TGTGCCAGCAGCGTCCGGACAGGCACCTACGAGCAGTACTTC.

This chain connects TRBV12-3 or TRBV12-4 to TRBJ1-1, with D possibly TRBD1 on 6 matching bases. The CDR3 extends over 13 amino acids. V was trimmed by 5 bases and J by 0 bases, leaving 7 bases between them. CDR3 in amino acids: CASSGTLNTEAFF. Here the CDR3 DNA reads TGTGCCAGCAGTGGGACACTGAACACTGAAGCTTTCTTT.

This chain joins TRBV30 and TRBJ1-4; 7 bases fit TRBD1. After removal of 1 base from V and 5 bases from J, the junction contained 4 bases not matched to a gene. The CDR3 is 14 residues long. Germline lookup yields CDR1 GTSNPN and CDR2 SVGIG (reference sequence). The CDR3 DNA is TGTGCCTGGAGTGGGGACAGCGTAAATGAAAAACTGTTTTTT. This translates into CAWSGDSVNEKLFF.

This chain connects TRBV6-5 to TRBJ2-7; a possible D gene is TRBD2 (5 bases). In germline, CDR1 is MNHEY, CDR2 SVGAGI. The CDR3 contains 13 residues. The V end was cut by 4 bases, the J end by 3 bases, with 10 bases between. CDR3 bases: TGTGCCAGCAGTTCTGGACTCGTCTACGAGCAGTACTTC. It specifies CASSSGLVYEQYF.